The rows below give T cell receptor beta chains drawn from one sample of a study of blood T cell repertoires in COVID-19. TCRdb's copy holds only in-frame clones and misses some; the assay was immunoSEQ multiplex PCR. Among approximately 150,000 clones, about four fifths were seen once, and the ten largest hold roughly 2.7%. Sequenced input: peripheral blood. These receptors all come from a woman older than 75 with COVID-19, enrolled during active disease. CDR3s include the opening cysteine and the closing phenylalanine or tryptophan. Size is stated for part of the rows, as once, few or many counts, or as a class when the clone is expanded.

V gene	J gene	clone size	CDR3 protein
TRBV5-1	TRBJ2-2	few	CASSRTEKNTGELFF
TRBV19	TRBJ1-2	few	CASSSQRAGVKGYTF
TRBV5-4	TRBJ2-5	once	CASSFEGLAPYLQETQYF
TRBV5-1	TRBJ1-2	NA	CASSGITGYGYTF
TRBV5-1	TRBJ1-4	few	CASSLVHDEKLFF
TRBV3-1/TRBV3-2	TRBJ2-7	NA	CASSRGGYGTTGRINEQYF
TRBV6-5	TRBJ2-1	NA	CASTVRRGWKQFF
TRBV5-4	TRBJ1-2	NA	CASSREGAPTLYGYTF
TRBV7-8	TRBJ2-3	NA	CASSSLTGAGDTQYF
TRBV7-2	TRBJ2-4	few	CASSLEASGVAIQYF
TRBV5-4	TRBJ1-1	NA	CASSGDRGINTEAFF
TRBV12-3/TRBV12-4	TRBJ1-2	NA	CASSLISVQVSTF
TRBV27	TRBJ2-7	NA	CASQRTAQESYEQYF
TRBV20-1	TRBJ1-4	NA	CSARLTGKLFF
TRBV2	TRBJ2-5	NA	CASSEGAPKETQYF
TRBV4-2	TRBJ2-7	NA	CASSQAGGPGGYEQYF
TRBV28	TRBJ1-5	NA	CAALGGNSNQPQHF
TRBV29-1	TRBJ1-4	NA	CSVEESGNEKLFF
TRBV7-9	TRBJ2-1	NA	CASSQTGGEGNGQFF
TRBV5-1	TRBJ2-1	NA	CASSLASPTYYNEQFF
TRBV19	TRBJ2-2	NA	CASSIGGANTGELFF
TRBV7-9	TRBJ2-1	NA	CASIKDRGTYNEQFF
TRBV19	TRBJ2-2	NA	CASSMLAGGTGELFF
TRBV11-2	TRBJ2-3	NA	CASSFGTSGRSGGDTQYF
TRBV9	TRBJ2-7	NA	CASSVGGRVDEQYF
TRBV10-3	TRBJ2-7	few	CAISEIGRDSGEQYF